This T cell receptor (beta chain) was recorded in a study of regulatory T cells in long-lasting Graves disease. Study information: Graves' patients who were just diagnosed had used antithyroid drugs for under 3 months.

The authors built TCR beta libraries using iRepertoire HTBI primers and Arm-PCR of CDR3 regions. TCRdb reprocessed the multiplex PCR reads via MiXCR and lists one record per CDR3 protein. Here the sample spans roughly 420,000 distinct CDR3 sequences, 15% to 18% being singletons. Germline V CDR1 and CDR2: MNHNS, SASEGT. V was clipped by 0 bases and J by 13 bases; unmatched bases: 6. The length of the CDR3 is 13 residues. Whole-study findings and limits: When disease was persistent, TRBV28, TRBJ1-2 and TRBJ2-5 were the favored segments.

The time point was: newly diagnosed GD, antithyroid drugs for less than 3 months. From RNA extracted from PBMCs, the TCR library was made. Peripheral blood, at 7.5 to 9 milliliters, went into EDTA tubes. This clonotype came up a few times. Antigen: not known. This material consisted of peripheral blood mononuclear cells (PBMCs), taken at new diagnosis, from a patient treated with antithyroid drugs. The chain joins TRBV6-1 to TRBJ2-1; 7 bases match TRBD2. The sequence derives from a female donor with Graves disease. Written as DNA, the CDR3 is TGTGCCAGCAGTGAAGCGCGGGGGAGGGGACAGTTCTTC. This gives the protein CASSEARGRGQFF.